This T cell receptor (beta chain) was observed in a study of blood T cell repertoires in COVID-19. About the research overall: Material from acute and convalescent COVID-19 was sourced from the United States, Italy and Spain. From T cells, B-cell-depleted T cells, or PBMCs came the material, which was cDNA or gDNA.

This CDR3 region has 11 residues. Trimming shortened V by 0 bases and J by 5 bases, and 4 bases separated the two germline ends. Germline CDR1 and CDR2: GTSNPN and SVGIG (reference sequence). Cohorts were based on clinical histories the participants reported. Recovered Cohort 3 donors showed two negative PCRs, clearance, or symptom resolution. This table comes from immunoSEQ multiplex PCR, and its TCRdb copy is limited to in-frame clones, with some not included. The data show fewer than 400,000 clones, about nine tenths seen once. This receptor was obtained from a young woman who had recovered from COVID-19. The sequencing sample was made of PBMCs or T cells enriched from blood (not recorded which). The chain recombines TRBV30 with TRBJ2-5, with D unresolved. CDR3 DNA: TGTGCCTGGAGTGTACAGGAGACCCAGTACTTC. Translated: CAWSVQETQYF.